The 24 T cell receptor beta chains reported below all come from one sample, sequenced in a study of T cell repertoires in cytomegalovirus infection. These receptors have no identified antigens. One entry per CDR3 protein, called by TCRdb with MiXCR from the reads. The data show over 40,000 distinct CDR3 sequences, around 18% seen once. The source was CD8+ T cells from cultured PBMCs, collected from culture after CMV antigen stimulation. Every receptor here comes from a human donor in good health (CMV status not recorded). Some clones in this sample may be carry-over from other donors' samples.

There are a few counts of this clonotype. The genes are TRBV10-2 and TRBJ2-7; TRBD2 agrees at 14 bases. The CDR3 contains 15 residues. J was trimmed by 10 bases and V by 5 bases; bases with no gene match: 10. Germline V lookup: CDR1 WSHSY, CDR2 SAAADI. The CDR3 DNA follows: TGCGCCAGCAGTTCCGGGACTAGCGGGGGAACGGGACAGTACTTC. It codes for CASSSGTSGGTGQYF.

Remarks on this clonotype: With a much larger clone just one base away, this may be a read error. The chain is built from TRBV11-2 and TRBJ1-1, with D tentatively TRBD1 (5 bases). This CDR3 has 16 residues. Germline assignment: CDR1 SGHAT and CDR2 FQNNGV. The CDR3 nucleotides are TGTGCCAGCGGCTTAGGGTTAACAGGAGTGAACACTGAAGCTTTCTTT. Residues: CASGLGLTGVNTEAFF.

In this sample, this clonotype turned up many times. This chain connects TRBV3-1 to TRBJ2-5; D is ambiguous. Trimming pared 4 bases from V and 3 bases from J, leaving 15 bases between. The germline CDR1 and CDR2 sequences are LGHDT and YNNKEL (reference sequence). CDR3 size: 15 residues. The CDR3 coding sequence is TGTGCCAGCAGCCTAGTCCAGACTTGGAAAGAGACCCAGTACTTC. Translating it yields CASSLVQTWKETQYF.

The chain recombines TRBV20-1 with TRBJ2-1, with 8 bases identical to TRBD2. The V gene end was trimmed by 4 bases and the J gene end by 8 bases; junction bases not matched to a gene: 7. This CDR3 contains 13 residues. Germline-derived CDR1 and CDR2 are DFQATT and SNEGSKA (reference sequence). CDR3 DNA: TGCAGTGCTAAAAGAGCGGGGGCCCATGAGCAGTTCTTC. It yields the protein CSAKRAGAHEQFF.

This clonotype came up many times. The gene calls are TRBV27 and TRBJ1-6, with a tentative D call TRBD1 (6 bases). CDR1 and CDR2 (germline): MNHEY, SMNVEV (reference sequence). Trimming took 5 bases from V and 10 from J, leaving 15 bases between them. This CDR3 is 14 amino acids long. CDR3 bases: TGTGCCAGCAGTCCGCCAACAGGGAACTCACCCCTCCACTTT. It yields the protein CASSPPTGNSPLHF.

This clonotype has at least ten counts. The rearrangement links TRBV7-4 to TRBJ2-1, with TRBD2 as a possible D gene (7 bases). Trimming took 7 bases from V and 7 from J, leaving 14 bases between them. Looked up from germline, CDR1 is SGHVT and CDR2 is SQSDAQ. This CDR3 has 13 residues. CDR3 DNA sequence: TGTGCCAGCAATGGGGGGGGCTGGAATGAGCAGTTCTTC. As protein: CASNGGGWNEQFF. The full variable domain, in which reference TRBV7-4 and TRBJ2-1 provide the parts outside the CDR3, is GAGVSQSPRYKVAKRGRDVALRCDSISGHVTLYWYRQTLGQGSEVLTYSQSDAQRDKSGRPSGRFSAERPERSVSTLKIQRTEQGDSAVYLCASNGGGWNEQFFGPGTRLTVL.

The rearrangement uses TRBV14 and TRBJ2-3, with D tentatively TRBD1 or TRBD2 (5 bases each). Germline CDR1 reads SGHDN; CDR2 reads FVKESK. V lost 0 bases and J 6 bases, leaving 16 bases between the germline ends. This CDR3 is built from 16 residues. The CDR3: CASSQDGDLTRDTQYF. CDR3 DNA sequence: TGTGCCAGCAGCCAAGATGGGGACCTTACCCGGGATACGCAGTATTTT. The full variable domain, in which reference TRBV14 and TRBJ2-3 provide the parts outside the CDR3, is EAGVTQFPSHSVIEKGQTVTLRCDPISGHDNLYWYRRVMGKEIKFLLHFVKESKQDESGMPNNRFLAERTGGTYSTLKVQPAELEDSGVYFCASSQDGDLTRDTQYFGPGTRLTVL.

V and J are TRBV7-9 and TRBJ2-3; 11 nucleotides line up with TRBD2. V lost 4 bases and J lost 0; bases outside the gene matches: 12. The CDR3 runs to 19 residues. Germline CDR1 reads SEHNR; CDR2 reads FQNEAQ (reference sequence). The CDR3 loop reads CASSSQTSGTPSSTDTQYF. DNA of the CDR3: TGTGCCAGCAGCTCACAGACTAGCGGGACTCCCTCTAGCACAGATACGCAGTATTTT.

On this clonotype: One end of the junction fails to match germline, which may point to a read error. The chain has TRBV7-7 and TRBJ2-1, with 7 bases that match TRBD2. Germline V gene data show CDR1 as SSHAT and CDR2 as FNYEAQ (reference sequence). The CDR3 is 16 amino acids. CDR3 region: CASSLGSGMSYNEQFF. The CDR3 DNA reads as TGTGCTAGCAGCTTAGGGAGCGGGATGAGCTACAATGAGCAGTTCTTC.

V usage is TRBV6-1 and J usage is TRBJ1-1; TRBD1 is a possible D gene (5 bases). Germline V gene data show CDR1 as MNHNS and CDR2 as SASEGT. The CDR3 has 13 amino acids. V lost 4 bases and J lost 6, with 12 bases in between. The CDR3 is CASSGDVPAEAFF. The DNA for the CDR3 is TGTGCCAGCAGTGGGGACGTCCCCGCTGAAGCTTTCTTT.

The chain has TRBV6-1 and TRBJ2-7; weak D call: TRBD1 (6 bases). This CDR3 is 17 amino acids long. Germline CDR1 and CDR2: MNHNS and SASEGT. The V end lost 6 bases, the J end lost 0 bases, and 21 bases lay between the germline ends. CDR3 residues: CASSRDSRGVTSYEQYF. CDR3 DNA sequence: TGTGCCAGCAGCCGCGACAGCAGGGGAGTAACCTCCTACGAGCAGTACTTC.

In its sample, this clonotype was seen many times. The chain combines TRBV7-2 with TRBJ2-7; no reliable D call. CDR3 length equals 13 residues. The germline gives CDR1 SGHTA, CDR2 FQGNSA. The germline V and J ends were trimmed by 5 bases and 1 base, with 9 bases remaining between them. CDR3 nucleotide sequence: TGTGCCAGCAGCCCGAGAGAGTCCTACGAGCAGTACTTC. Protein sequence: CASSPRESYEQYF.

This clonotype was counted ten times or more. V is TRBV6-2 or TRBV6-3 and J is TRBJ2-1; 7 nucleotides align to TRBD1. This CDR3 region has 13 residues. Trimming took 5 bases from V and 3 from J; bases not matched to a gene: 1. In germline, CDR1 is MNHEY, CDR2 SVGEGT. In DNA form, the CDR3 reads TGTGCCAGCAGTAGACAGGGCTACAATGAGCAGTTCTTC. This encodes CASSRQGYNEQFF.

This clonotype showed up just a few times. The chain has TRBV27 and TRBJ2-5; 7 bases match TRBD2. CDR1 is MNHEY and CDR2 is SMNVEV in the germline V gene (reference sequence). Unmatched junction bases numbered 5, after V lost 5 bases and J lost 2 bases. CDR3 size: 14 residues. The CDR3 DNA reads as TGTGCCAGCAGTCATAAGCGGGGACAAGAGACCCAGTACTTC. It codes for CASSHKRGQETQYF.

The table lists this clonotype with a few counts. The CDR3 region has the DNA TGTGCCAGCAGCTTTAGCGGGAGGGCCGGAGATACGCAGTATTTT. Amino acids: CASSFSGRAGDTQYF. The V and J genes are TRBV13 and TRBJ2-3; TRBD2 aligns across 11 bases. V was pared by 3 bases and J by 5 bases, with 4 bases of the junction left unmatched. Germline V gene sequence: CDR1 PRHDT, CDR2 FYEKMQ (reference sequence). This CDR3 spans 15 amino acids.

This clonotype was seen a handful of times. The rearrangement joins TRBV14 to TRBJ1-5; D is perhaps TRBD1 (6 bases). The CDR3 contains 15 residues. The germline V and J ends were trimmed by 1 base and 4 bases, with 11 bases remaining between them. The germline V gene has CDR1 SGHDN and CDR2 FVKESK. CDR3 bases: TGTGCCAGCAGCCAAGCAGGGGTTGGAAATCAGCCCCAGCATTTT. Protein product: CASSQAGVGNQPQHF. Looking up the rest from reference TRBV14 and TRBJ1-5 gives the full variable domain: EAGVTQFPSHSVIEKGQTVTLRCDPISGHDNLYWYRRVMGKEIKFLLHFVKESKQDESGMPNNRFLAERTGGTYSTLKVQPAELEDSGVYFCASSQAGVGNQPQHFGDGTRLSIL.

This clonotype has just a few counts. The CDR3 DNA sequence: TGCAGTGCTAGCCAGTTAAACACAGATACGCAGTATTTT. This sequence encodes CSASQLNTDTQYF. This chain joins TRBV20-1 and TRBJ2-3; D unresolved. V was clipped by 3 bases and J by 2 bases, with 9 bases between them. The CDR3 runs 13 residues. Germline V gene lookup returns CDR1 DFQATT and CDR2 SNEGSKA (reference sequence).

The CDR3 loop is CASSLSTGLGTEAFF. CDR3 nucleotides: TGTGCCAGCAGTCTGTCGACAGGGTTAGGCACTGAAGCTTTCTTT. The chain links TRBV28 to TRBJ1-1; TRBD1 matches 7 bases. The CDR3 length is 15 residues. CDR1 and CDR2 (germline): MDHEN, SYDVKM. The junction had 10 bases not matched to a gene; V was cut back by 5 bases and J by 4 bases.

This clonotype was detected many times. The J gene is TRBJ2-7, the V gene TRBV5-6; D remains unclear. Deletions cut 0 bases from V and 4 bases from J, with 11 bases between. Germline CDR1 SGHDT, CDR2 YYEEEE. The CDR3 contains 14 residues. CDR3 nucleotide sequence: TGTGCCAGCAGCTTGGCCGGTAAGGGTTACGAGCAGTACTTC. As protein: CASSLAGKGYEQYF.

The rearrangement links TRBV5-4 to TRBJ1-1; unclear D gene. The V gene's germline CDR1 is SGHNT and CDR2 YYREEE (reference sequence). V was shortened by 0 bases and J by 8 bases, with 8 bases between the two germline ends. This CDR3 is 12 amino acids long. CDR3 in amino acids: CASSLVGSEAFF. CDR3 in DNA: TGTGCCAGCAGCTTGGTAGGGTCCGAAGCTTTCTTT.

This chain uses TRBV11-2 with TRBJ2-5; 7 bases align to TRBD2. Losses at the gene ends were 5 bases for V and 0 bases for J; bases not matched to a gene: 3. This CDR3 contains 14 residues. CDR1 and CDR2 (germline): SGHAT, FQNNGV. CDR3 residues: CASSPGGHQETQYF. The CDR3 DNA sequence: TGTGCCAGCAGCCCGGGAGGACACCAAGAGACCCAGTACTTC.

The chain has TRBV7-6 and TRBJ1-1; 9 bases align to TRBD1. J lost 4 bases, V lost 1 base, and 4 bases had no gene match. Per germline, CDR1 SGHVS and CDR2 FNYEAQ. The CDR3 extends over 15 amino acids. As DNA, the CDR3 is TGTGCCAGCAGCTTAGGGACAGGGGTTTCCACTGAAGCTTTCTTT. Its protein product is CASSLGTGVSTEAFF.

This clonotype was seen ten or more times. V and J are TRBV6-5 and TRBJ1-1; TRBD1 aligns across 8 bases. Germline V gene sequence: CDR1 MNHEY, CDR2 SVGAGI. The CDR3 covers 15 residues. V shed 5 bases and J 1 base; nucleotides not matched to a gene: 6. This CDR3 is CASSGGQGWNTEAFF. The CDR3 region has the DNA TGTGCCAGCAGTGGCGGACAGGGTTGGAACACTGAAGCTTTCTTT.

The V call is TRBV29-1, the J call TRBJ2-2, with D unresolved. The CDR3 is 12 residues long. Trimming cost V 4 bases and J 8 bases, with 11 bases left between them. Per germline, CDR1 SQVTM and CDR2 ANQGSEA. CDR3 in amino acids: CSVVKGWGELFF. CDR3 nucleotides: TGCAGCGTTGTCAAGGGCTGGGGGGAGCTGTTTTTT.